This TCR beta chain was captured by sequencing in a study of blood T cell repertoires in COVID-19 (dated by TCRdb to 2020 to 2022). For context, the study as a whole: Collaborator samples came from the United States, Italy and Spain and covered acute and convalescent phases of COVID-19. The repertoires were made available in a free public database intended to serve as a resource for research on the immune response to SARS-CoV-2. The dataset comprised deeply sampled blood TCRbeta repertoires from subjects exposed to, actively infected with, or recovered from COVID-19. Samples came from the ongoing ImmuneRACE study (first 160 participants) plus 1,254 subjects from 6 global collaborators. The sample metadata nearly always contained a de-identified subject ID, COVID-19 status, age in years and sex. The material from the prospective study consisted of cDNA or gDNA derived from T cells, B-cell-depleted T cells, or PBMCs. Where available, HLA class I and class II types were taken from metadata supplied by the sample provider and were not determined by assay-based typing. Summary of the overall study and its limitations: Clinical and demographic metadata were provided uncurated, with the amount varying by source and participant.

One collaborating source in Seattle enrolled patients during active infection and followed them longitudinally through the course of disease. Each collaborating institution followed its own protocols to collect whole blood in K2EDTA tubes. For TCRbeta analysis, collaborators shipped samples in one of three forms: frozen whole blood, isolated PBMCs, or DNA extracted from either of those sample types. Trimming removed 0 bases from V and 4 bases from J, leaving 16 bases between the germline ends. The germline V gene provides CDR1 MGHRA and CDR2 YSYEKL. Taken from cysteine to phenylalanine, the CDR3 has 16 residues. Of the read, only the CDR3 DNA is kept; its 48 bases are in frame from base 1. TCRbeta CDR3 regions were amplified from genomic DNA by means of the immunoSEQ Assay, a bias-controlled multiplex PCR. The published analysis was carried out like this. The number of nucleated cells in each sample was estimated by amplification of reference gene primers within the assay. To quantify the absolute abundance of each unique TCRbeta CDR3 rearrangement, sequence reads were collapsed and filtered. For each sample, productive Simpson clonality was calculated as the square root of Simpson's diversity index across productive rearrangements. Entries here come from immuneACCESS through TCRdb and include only in-frame sequences with V and J called. Some clones fail to appear in such tables; in the studies checked, an unresolved V gene covers under half of the shortfall, and the cause of the remainder is unknown. The D gene and trimming were derived from the DNA, and the V and J assignments and clone size from that table. The sample table shows roughly 70,000 clones, and about four fifths are seen once. Just under 15% of the sample belongs to the ten largest clones.

Regarding this clone: The target of this receptor is not known. No base-level quality is on record; no much larger clone is a single base apart.

What was sequenced was peripheral blood. The V and J genes are TRBV4-1 and TRBJ2-7; TRBD2 is possibly the D segment (6 matching bases). The TCR was taken from a man aged 55 to 70 with COVID-19, enrolled during active disease. The sequence in DNA is TGCGCCAGCAGCCAAGAGCCCTCCGGGGGTATGTACGAGCAGTACTTC. It specifies CASSQEPSGGMYEQYF.